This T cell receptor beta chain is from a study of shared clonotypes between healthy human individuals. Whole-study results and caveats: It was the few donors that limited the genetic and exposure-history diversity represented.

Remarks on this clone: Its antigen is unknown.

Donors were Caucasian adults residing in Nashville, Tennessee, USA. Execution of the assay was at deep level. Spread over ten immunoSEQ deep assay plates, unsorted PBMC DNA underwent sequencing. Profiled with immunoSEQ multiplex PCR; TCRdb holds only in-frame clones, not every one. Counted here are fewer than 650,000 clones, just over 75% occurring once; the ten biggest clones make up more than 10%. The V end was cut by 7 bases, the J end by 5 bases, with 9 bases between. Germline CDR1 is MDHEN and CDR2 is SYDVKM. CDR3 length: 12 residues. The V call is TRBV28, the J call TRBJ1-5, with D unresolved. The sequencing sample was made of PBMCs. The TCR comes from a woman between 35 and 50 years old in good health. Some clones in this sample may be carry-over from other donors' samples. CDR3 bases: TGTGCCAGCAACCAGCGTCATCAGCCCCAGCATTTT. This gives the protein CASNQRHQPQHF.